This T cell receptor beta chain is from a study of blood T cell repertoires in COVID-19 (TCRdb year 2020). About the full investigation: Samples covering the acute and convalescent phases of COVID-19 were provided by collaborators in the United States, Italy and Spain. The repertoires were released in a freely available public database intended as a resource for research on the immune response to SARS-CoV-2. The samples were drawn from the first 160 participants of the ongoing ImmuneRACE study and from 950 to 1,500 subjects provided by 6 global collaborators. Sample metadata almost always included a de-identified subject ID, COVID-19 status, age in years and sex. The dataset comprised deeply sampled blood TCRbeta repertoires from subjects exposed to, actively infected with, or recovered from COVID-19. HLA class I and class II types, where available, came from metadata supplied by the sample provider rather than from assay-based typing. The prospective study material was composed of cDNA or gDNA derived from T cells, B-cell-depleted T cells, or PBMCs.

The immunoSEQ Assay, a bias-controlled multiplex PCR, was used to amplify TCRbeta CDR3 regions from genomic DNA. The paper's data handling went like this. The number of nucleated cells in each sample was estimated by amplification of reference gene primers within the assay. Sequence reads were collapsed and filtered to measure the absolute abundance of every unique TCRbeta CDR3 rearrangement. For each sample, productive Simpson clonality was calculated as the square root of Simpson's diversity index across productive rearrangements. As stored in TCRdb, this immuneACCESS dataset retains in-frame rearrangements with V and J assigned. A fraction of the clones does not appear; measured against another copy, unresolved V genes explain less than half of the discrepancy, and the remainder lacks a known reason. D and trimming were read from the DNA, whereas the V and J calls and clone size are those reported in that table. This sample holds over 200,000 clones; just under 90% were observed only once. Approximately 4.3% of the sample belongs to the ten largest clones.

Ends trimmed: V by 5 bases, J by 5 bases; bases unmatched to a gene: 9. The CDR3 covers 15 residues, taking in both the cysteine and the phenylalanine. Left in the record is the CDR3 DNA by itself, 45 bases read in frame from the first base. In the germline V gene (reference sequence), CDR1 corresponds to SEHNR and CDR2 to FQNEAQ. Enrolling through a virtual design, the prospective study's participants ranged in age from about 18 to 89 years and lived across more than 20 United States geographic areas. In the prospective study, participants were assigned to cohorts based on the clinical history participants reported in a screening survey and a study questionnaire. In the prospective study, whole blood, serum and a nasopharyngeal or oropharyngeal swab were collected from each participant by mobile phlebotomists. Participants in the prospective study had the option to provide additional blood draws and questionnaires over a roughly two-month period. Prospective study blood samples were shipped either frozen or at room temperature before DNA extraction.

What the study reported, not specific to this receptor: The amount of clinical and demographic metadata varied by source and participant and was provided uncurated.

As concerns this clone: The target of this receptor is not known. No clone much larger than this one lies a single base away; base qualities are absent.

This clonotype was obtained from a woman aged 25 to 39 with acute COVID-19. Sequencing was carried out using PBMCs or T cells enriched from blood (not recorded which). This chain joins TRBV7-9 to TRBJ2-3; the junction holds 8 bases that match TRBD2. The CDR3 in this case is CASSPGGGPRDTQYF. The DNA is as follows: TGTGCCAGCAGCCCGGGCGGGGGGCCACGAGATACGCAGTATTTT.